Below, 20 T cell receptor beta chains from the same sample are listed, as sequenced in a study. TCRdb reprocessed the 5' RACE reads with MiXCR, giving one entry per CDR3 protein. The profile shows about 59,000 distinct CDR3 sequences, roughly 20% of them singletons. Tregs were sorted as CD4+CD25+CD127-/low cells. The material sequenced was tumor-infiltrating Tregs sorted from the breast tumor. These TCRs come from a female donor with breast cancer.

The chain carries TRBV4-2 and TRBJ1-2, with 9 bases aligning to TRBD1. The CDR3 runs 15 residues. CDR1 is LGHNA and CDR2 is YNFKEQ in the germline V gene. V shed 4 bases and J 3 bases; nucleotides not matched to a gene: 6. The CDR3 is CASSPDRQGDYGYTF. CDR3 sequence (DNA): TGTGCCAGCAGCCCCGACCGACAGGGGGACTATGGCTACACCTTC.

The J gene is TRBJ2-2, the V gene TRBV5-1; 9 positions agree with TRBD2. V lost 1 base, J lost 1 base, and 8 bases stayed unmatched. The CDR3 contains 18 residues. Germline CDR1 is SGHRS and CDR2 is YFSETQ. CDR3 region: CASSLSSSGGMNTGELFF. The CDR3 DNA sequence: TGCGCCAGCAGCTTGAGCTCCAGCGGGGGGATGAACACCGGGGAGCTGTTTTTT.

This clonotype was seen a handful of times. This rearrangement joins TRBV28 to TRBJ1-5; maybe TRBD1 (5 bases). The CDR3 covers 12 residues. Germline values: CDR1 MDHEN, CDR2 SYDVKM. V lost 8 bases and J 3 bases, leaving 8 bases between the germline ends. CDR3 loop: CASEGANQPQHF. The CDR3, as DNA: TGTGCCAGCGAAGGGGCCAATCAGCCCCAGCATTTT.

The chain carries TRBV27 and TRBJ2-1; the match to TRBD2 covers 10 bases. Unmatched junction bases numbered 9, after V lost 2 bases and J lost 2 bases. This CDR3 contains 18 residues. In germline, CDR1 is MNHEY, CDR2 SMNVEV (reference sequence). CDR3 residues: CASSLIGRGLATYNEQFF. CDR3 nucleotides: TGTGCCAGCAGTTTAATTGGTAGGGGACTAGCGACCTACAATGAGCAGTTCTTC.

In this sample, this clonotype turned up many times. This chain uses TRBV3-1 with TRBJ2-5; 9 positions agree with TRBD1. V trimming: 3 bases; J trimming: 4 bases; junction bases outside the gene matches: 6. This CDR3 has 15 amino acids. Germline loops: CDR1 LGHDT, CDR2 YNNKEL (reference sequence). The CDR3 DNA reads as TGTGCCAGCAGCCACCCCCGACAGGGGGGAGAGACCCAGTACTTC. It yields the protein CASSHPRQGGETQYF.

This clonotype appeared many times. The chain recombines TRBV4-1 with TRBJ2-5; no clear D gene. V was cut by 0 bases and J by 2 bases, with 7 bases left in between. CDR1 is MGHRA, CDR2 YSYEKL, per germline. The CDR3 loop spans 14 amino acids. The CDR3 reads CASSQDNRQETQYF. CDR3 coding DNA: TGCGCCAGCAGCCAAGACAACAGACAAGAGACCCAGTACTTC.

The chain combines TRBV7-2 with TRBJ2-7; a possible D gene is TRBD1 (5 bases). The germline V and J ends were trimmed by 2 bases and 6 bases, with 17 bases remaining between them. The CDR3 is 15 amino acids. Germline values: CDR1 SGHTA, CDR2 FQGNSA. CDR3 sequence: CASSLYGRDTSEQYF. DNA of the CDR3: TGTGCCAGCAGCTTATATGGCAGGGATACATCCGAGCAGTACTTC.

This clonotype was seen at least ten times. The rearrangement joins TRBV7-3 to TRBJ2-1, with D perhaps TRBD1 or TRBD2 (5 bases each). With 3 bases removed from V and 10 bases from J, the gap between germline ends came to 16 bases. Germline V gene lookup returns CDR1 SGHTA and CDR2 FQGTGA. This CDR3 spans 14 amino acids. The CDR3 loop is CASSLGPTGKEQFF. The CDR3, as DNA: TGTGCCAGCAGCTTGGGACCAACTGGTAAAGAGCAGTTCTTC.

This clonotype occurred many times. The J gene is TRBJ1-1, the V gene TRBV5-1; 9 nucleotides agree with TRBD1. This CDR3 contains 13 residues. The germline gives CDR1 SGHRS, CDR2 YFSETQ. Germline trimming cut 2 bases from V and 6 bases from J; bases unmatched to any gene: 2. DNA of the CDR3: TGCGCCAGCAGCTTCACAGGGGGCTCTGAAGCTTTCTTT. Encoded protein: CASSFTGGSEAFF.

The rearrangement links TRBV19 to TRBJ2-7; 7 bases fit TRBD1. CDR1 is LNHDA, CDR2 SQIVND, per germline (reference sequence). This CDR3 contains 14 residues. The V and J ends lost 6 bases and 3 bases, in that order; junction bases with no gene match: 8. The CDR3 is CASSPPGQIYEQYF. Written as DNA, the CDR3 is TGTGCCAGTAGCCCACCGGGACAGATCTACGAGCAGTACTTC.

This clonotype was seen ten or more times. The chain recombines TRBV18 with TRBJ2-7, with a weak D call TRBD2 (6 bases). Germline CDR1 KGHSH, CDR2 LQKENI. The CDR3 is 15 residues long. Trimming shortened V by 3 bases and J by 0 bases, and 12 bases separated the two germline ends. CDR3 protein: CASSPGGVRSYEQYF. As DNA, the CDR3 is TGTGCCAGCTCACCGGGCGGGGTTCGCTCCTACGAGCAGTACTTC.

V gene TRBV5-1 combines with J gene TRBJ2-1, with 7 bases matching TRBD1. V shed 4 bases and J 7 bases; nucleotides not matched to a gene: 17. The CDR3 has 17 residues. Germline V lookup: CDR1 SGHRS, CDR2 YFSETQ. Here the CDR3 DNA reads TGCGCCAGCAGCCCGAACCCTAGCACAGGGGCAGGAAATGAGCAGTTCTTC. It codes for CASSPNPSTGAGNEQFF.

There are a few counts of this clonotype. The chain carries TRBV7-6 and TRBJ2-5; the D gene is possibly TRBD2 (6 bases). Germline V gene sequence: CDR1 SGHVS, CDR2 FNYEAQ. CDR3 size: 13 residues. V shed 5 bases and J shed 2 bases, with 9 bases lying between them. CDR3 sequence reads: CASSRDSQETQYF. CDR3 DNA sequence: TGTGCCAGCAGCCGGGACTCTCAAGAGACCCAGTACTTC.

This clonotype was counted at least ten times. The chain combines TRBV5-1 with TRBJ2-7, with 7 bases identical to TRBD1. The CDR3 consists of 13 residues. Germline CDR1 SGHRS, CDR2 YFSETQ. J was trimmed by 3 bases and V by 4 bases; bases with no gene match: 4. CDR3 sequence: CASSVGQRYEQYF. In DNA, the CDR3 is TGCGCCAGCAGCGTGGGACAGCGCTACGAGCAGTACTTC.

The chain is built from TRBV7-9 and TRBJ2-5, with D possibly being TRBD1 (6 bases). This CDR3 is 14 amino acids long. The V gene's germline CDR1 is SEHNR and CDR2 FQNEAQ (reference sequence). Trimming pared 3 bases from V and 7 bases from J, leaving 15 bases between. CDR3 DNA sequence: TGTGCCAGCAGCTTTATCAGGGGTACAGGGACCCAGTACTTC. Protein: CASSFIRGTGTQYF.

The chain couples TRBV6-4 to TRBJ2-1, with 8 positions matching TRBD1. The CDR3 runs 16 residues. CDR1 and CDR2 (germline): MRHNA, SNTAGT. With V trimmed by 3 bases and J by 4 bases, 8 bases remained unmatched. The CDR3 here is CASSEQGVGSYNEQFF. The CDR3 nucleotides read TGTGCCAGCAGTGAACAGGGGGTCGGAAGTTACAATGAGCAGTTCTTC.

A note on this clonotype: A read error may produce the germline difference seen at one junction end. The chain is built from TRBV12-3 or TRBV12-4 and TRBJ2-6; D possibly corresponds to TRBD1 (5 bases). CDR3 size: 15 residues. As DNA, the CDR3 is TGTGCCAGCAGTACAGGTCTCTCTGGGGCCAACGCCCTGACTTTC. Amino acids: CASSTGLSGANALTF.

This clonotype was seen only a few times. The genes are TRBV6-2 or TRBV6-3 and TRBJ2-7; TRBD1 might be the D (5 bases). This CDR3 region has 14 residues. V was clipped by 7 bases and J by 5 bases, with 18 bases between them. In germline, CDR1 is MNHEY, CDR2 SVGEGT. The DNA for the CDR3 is TGTGCCAGCACCTTCAGTGGCAGGGCCCACGAGCAGTACTTC. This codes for CASTFSGRAHEQYF.

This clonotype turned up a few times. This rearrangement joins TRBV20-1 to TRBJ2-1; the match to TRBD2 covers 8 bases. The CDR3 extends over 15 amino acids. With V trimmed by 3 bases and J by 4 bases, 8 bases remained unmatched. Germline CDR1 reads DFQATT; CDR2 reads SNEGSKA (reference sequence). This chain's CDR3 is CSASTGTSVYNEQFF. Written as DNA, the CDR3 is TGCAGTGCTAGTACCGGGACTAGTGTTTACAATGAGCAGTTCTTC.

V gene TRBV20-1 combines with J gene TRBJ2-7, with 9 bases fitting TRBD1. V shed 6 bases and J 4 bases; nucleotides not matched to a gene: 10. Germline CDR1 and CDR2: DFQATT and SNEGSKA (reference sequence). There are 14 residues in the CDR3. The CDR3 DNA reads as TGCAGTGCAACGGGGAGGGGGACAGGGTACGAGCAGTACTTC. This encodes CSATGRGTGYEQYF.